This T cell receptor beta chain is drawn from a study of blood T cell repertoires in COVID-19. Study background: Acute and convalescent COVID-19 specimens originated in the United States, Italy and Spain. T cells, B-cell-depleted T cells, or PBMCs provided the cDNA or gDNA that served as material.

The authors' processing: Estimates of nucleated cell counts were drawn from the amplification of reference gene primers. Repertoires were generated with immunoSEQ multiplex PCR, while TCRdb's copy carries only in-frame clones and drops some. V and J calls and clone size come straight from that table; D and trimming were deduced from the DNA. This table holds under 40,000 clones, 70% to 90% found once. Germline V CDR1 and CDR2: SQVTM, ANQGSEA. V trimming: 2 bases; J trimming: 5 bases; junction bases outside the gene matches: 4. This CDR3 has 13 residues. The V gene is TRBV29-1, the J gene TRBJ2-3; 7 positions match TRBD2. Sequencing used peripheral blood. The clonotype comes from a woman of 80 years or more with active or convalescent COVID-19. The DNA of the CDR3 is TGCAGCGTTGAAAAAGGCGGGAGAGATACGCAGTATTTT. This sequence encodes CSVEKGGRDTQYF.